One and the same sample provided the 24 T cell receptor beta chains below, sequenced in a study of shared clonotypes between healthy human individuals. Profiling relied on immunoSEQ multiplex PCR, and the TCRdb table lists in-frame clones only, not all of them. The repertoire holds about 980,000 clones, 60% to 85% seen once, with around 1.4% in the top ten. Material for sequencing was memory CD4+ T cells sorted from blood. Subset specified: CD45RA-negative fraction. The source of these receptors is a man between 18 and 35 years old in good health.

The chain recombines TRBV18 with TRBJ2-7; 9 bases align to TRBD1. Trimming took 6 bases from V and 3 from J; bases not matched to a gene: 18. CDR3 length: 18 amino acids. CDR1 is KGHSH, CDR2 LQKENI, per germline. This CDR3 reads CASSSGTGSPPEFYEQYF. In DNA, the CDR3 is TGTGCCAGCTCGTCCGGGACAGGGTCTCCACCTGAGTTCTACGAGCAGTACTTC.

This clone occurred many times. The V call is TRBV18, the J call TRBJ2-7, with D unclear. V lost 3 bases and J lost 0, with 12 bases in between. The CDR3 length is 15 residues. Germline lookup yields CDR1 KGHSH and CDR2 LQKENI. The CDR3 is CASSPGATASYEQYF. DNA of the CDR3: TGTGCCAGCTCACCCGGAGCAACGGCCTCCTACGAGCAGTACTTC.

The V call is TRBV5-5, the J call TRBJ2-1, with TRBD2 matching 8 bases. V lost 0 bases to trimming and J lost 6 bases; unmatched junction nucleotides: 5. Germline CDR1 and CDR2: SGHKS and YYEKEE (reference sequence). This CDR3 spans 15 amino acids. CDR3 protein: CASSLERAGGNEQFF. CDR3 nucleotides: TGTGCCAGCAGCTTGGAAAGGGCGGGAGGCAATGAGCAGTTCTTC.

The genes are TRBV11-2 and TRBJ2-1, with D possibly being TRBD2 (5 bases). The CDR3 contains 16 residues. The V gene lost 5 bases and the J gene lost 0 bases, with 14 bases spanning the gap. CDR1 is SGHAT and CDR2 is FQNNGV in the germline V gene. The CDR3 DNA is TGTGCCAGCAGCGCCGCGGGCCGGAGCTCCTACAATGAGCAGTTCTTC. Translating it yields CASSAAGRSSYNEQFF.

DNA for the CDR3: TGCGCCAGCAGCTGGTCCGGGGGATTAAATTCACCCCTCCACTTT. Translated, it gives CASSWSGGLNSPLHF. The J gene is TRBJ1-6, the V gene TRBV5-1; possibly TRBD1 for D (5 bases). This CDR3 has 15 amino acids. Trimming stripped 3 bases from V and 7 bases from J, with 14 bases between. CDR1 and CDR2 from the germline V gene are SGHRS and YFSETQ.

The genes are TRBV5-5 and TRBJ1-4, with D hard to call. Trimming removed 2 bases at V and 2 bases at J, with 16 bases between. Germline V CDR1 and CDR2: SGHKS, YYEKEE (reference sequence). The length of the CDR3 is 17 residues. The CDR3 sequence is CASSFELKGRTNEKLFF. As DNA, the CDR3 is TGTGCCAGCAGCTTTGAACTTAAAGGCCGGACTAATGAAAAACTGTTTTTT.

The chain carries TRBV30 and TRBJ2-1; unclear D gene. This CDR3 spans 14 amino acids. Trimming took 0 bases from V and 7 from J, leaving 13 bases between them. Germline values: CDR1 GTSNPN, CDR2 SVGIG (reference sequence). The CDR3 sequence is CAWSVLNNGNEQFF. CDR3 coding DNA: TGTGCCTGGAGTGTACTTAATAACGGAAATGAGCAGTTCTTC. The whole variable domain, filled in from reference TRBV30 and TRBJ2-1, reads SQTIHQWPATLVQPVGSPLSLECTVEGTSNPNLYWYRQAAGRGLQLLFYSVGIGQISSEVPQNLSASRPQDRQFILSSKKLLLSDSGFYLCAWSVLNNGNEQFFGPGTRLTVL.

The rearrangement links TRBV10-3 to TRBJ1-6; weak D call: TRBD1 (6 bases). The length of the CDR3 is 13 residues. Germline V gene lookup returns CDR1 ENHRY and CDR2 SYGVKD. Trimming took off 6 bases at V and 9 bases at J, with 12 bases between the two ends. The DNA for the CDR3 is TGTGCCATCAGGGTAGAGGGGGGTTCACCCCTCCACTTT. It translates to CAIRVEGGSPLHF.

This clone was recorded only once. The chain couples TRBV6-1 to TRBJ2-3, with D hard to call. The CDR3 has 14 amino acids. V gave up 1 base and J gave up 3 bases, with 8 bases separating them. The germline V gene has CDR1 MNHNS and CDR2 SASEGT. In DNA, the CDR3 is TGTGCCAGCAGTGAAGTCCCCCTAACAGATACGCAGTATTTT. Amino acids: CASSEVPLTDTQYF.

The chain employs TRBV7-2 and TRBJ2-1; no definite D call. The germline V and J ends were trimmed by 5 bases and 8 bases, with 19 bases remaining between them. The CDR3 is made up of 15 amino acids. Germline values: CDR1 SGHTA, CDR2 FQGNSA. The CDR3 is CASSRTFFSMDEQFF. The CDR3 DNA follows: TGTGCCAGCAGCCGTACCTTCTTTAGCATGGATGAGCAGTTCTTC.

V is TRBV5-1 and J is TRBJ2-5, with D possibly being TRBD2 (5 bases). Germline CDR1 and CDR2: SGHRS and YFSETQ. V was shortened by 7 bases and J by 3 bases, with 16 bases between the two germline ends. The CDR3 is 14 residues long. CDR3: CASGERASEETQYF. The CDR3 region has the DNA TGCGCCAGCGGAGAGAGGGCCTCTGAAGAGACCCAGTACTTC.

The V and J genes are TRBV7-2 and TRBJ2-7; perhaps TRBD2 as D (6 bases). CDR3 length equals 16 residues. Trimming left V 5 bases short and J 5 bases short, with 22 bases between. The germline gives CDR1 SGHTA, CDR2 FQGNSA. CDR3 region: CASSLNPTSHFNEQYF. The CDR3 DNA follows: TGTGCCAGCAGCCTAAACCCGACTAGTCACTTCAACGAGCAGTACTTC.

The CDR3 protein is CASSEMGQINNEQFF. For the CDR3, the DNA is TGTGCCAGCAGTGAAATGGGACAGATTAACAATGAGCAGTTCTTC. The rearrangement uses TRBV6-1 and TRBJ2-1, with 7 bases aligning to TRBD1. This CDR3 contains 15 residues. Germline lookup yields CDR1 MNHNS and CDR2 SASEGT. Unmatched junction bases numbered 6, after V lost 2 bases and J lost 5 bases.

This clone occurred a few times. The gene calls are TRBV2 and TRBJ2-2; 7 bases are shared with TRBD1. The length of the CDR3 is 12 residues. J was trimmed by 10 bases and V by 4 bases; bases with no gene match: 3. The V gene's germline CDR1 is SNHLY and CDR2 FYNNEI. The CDR3 DNA is TGTGCCAGCAGTGCTGGACAGGAGGAGCTGTTTTTT. It translates to CASSAGQEELFF.

This clone was counted only a few times. The chain combines TRBV5-4 with TRBJ1-1; 8 nucleotides agree with TRBD1. Trimming cost V 6 bases and J 2 bases; bases outside gene matches: 12. The CDR3 length is 16 residues. Germline lookup yields CDR1 SGHNT and CDR2 YYREEE (reference sequence). CDR3 DNA sequence: TGTGCCAGCACACCGTACAGGGGGGGGCTCAACACTGAAGCTTTCTTT. The encoded protein is CASTPYRGGLNTEAFF.

The CDR3 DNA sequence: TGTGCCAGCAGTAGCCGGGAGACCGATACGCAGTATTTT. Residues: CASSSRETDTQYF. The rearrangement uses TRBV27 and TRBJ2-3; a weak D match, TRBD2 (6 bases). The CDR3 sequence is 13 residues long. The V end was cut by 5 bases, the J end by 6 bases, with 12 bases between. Germline CDR1 MNHEY, CDR2 SMNVEV (reference sequence).

The CDR3 is CASSLLGGNYGYTF. The DNA for the CDR3 is TGTGCCAGCAGTTTACTAGGGGGGAACTATGGCTACACCTTC. The genes are TRBV6-6 and TRBJ1-2; tentative D call: TRBD1 (6 bases). CDR3 length: 14 amino acids. Per the germline V gene, CDR1 is MNHNY and CDR2 is SVGAGI (reference sequence). The V and J ends lost 4 bases and 2 bases respectively, with 11 bases between them.

The V and J genes are TRBV5-1 and TRBJ1-6; 7 bases are shared with TRBD1. With V trimmed by 4 bases and J by 0 bases, 7 bases remained unmatched. This CDR3 is 17 amino acids long. Per germline, CDR1 SGHRS and CDR2 YFSETQ. CDR3 bases: TGCGCCAGCAGCCGCAGACAGGGAAACTCCTATAATTCACCCCTCCACTTT. It encodes CASSRRQGNSYNSPLHF.

In the case of this clone: A much larger clone lies one base from this, so it may be a read error. This sample includes further DNA sequences coding for the same CDR3. CDR3 sequence reads: CASSFTETQYF. CDR3 in DNA: TGTGCCAGCAGCTTTACTGAGACCCAGTACTTC. This chain uses TRBV7-9 with TRBJ2-5; D not resolved. The germline V and J ends were trimmed by 3 bases and 5 bases, with 4 bases remaining between them. Germline CDR1 and CDR2: SEHNR and FQNEAQ (reference sequence). The CDR3 totals 11 residues.

This chain joins TRBV6-1 and TRBJ1-3; 9 nucleotides align to TRBD1. V shed 7 bases and J 4 bases; nucleotides not matched to a gene: 8. Germline assignment: CDR1 MNHNS and CDR2 SASEGT. This CDR3 contains 15 residues. CDR3 sequence: CASTLQGAPGNTIYF. CDR3 coding DNA: TGTGCCAGCACCTTACAGGGGGCGCCGGGAAACACCATATATTTT.

V and J are TRBV7-9 and TRBJ2-1; TRBD2 aligns across 14 bases. Per germline, CDR1 SEHNR and CDR2 FQNEAQ (reference sequence). The trim removed 5 bases at V and 8 bases at J, leaving 14 bases unmatched. The CDR3 runs 18 residues. CDR3 loop: CASSARGTSGRILYEQFF. The CDR3 nucleotides read TGTGCCAGCAGCGCGCGAGGGACTAGCGGGAGAATACTCTATGAGCAGTTCTTC.

This clone showed up just once. This chain joins TRBV15 and TRBJ2-3; perhaps TRBD2 as D (7 bases). This CDR3 is built from 13 residues. V lost 7 bases and J 5 bases, leaving 13 bases between the germline ends. In germline, CDR1 is LNHNV, CDR2 YYDKDF (reference sequence). CDR3 residues: CATTAGAKDTQYF. The CDR3 DNA is TGTGCCACCACGGCGGGGGCGAAAGATACGCAGTATTTT. Looking up the rest from reference TRBV15 and TRBJ2-3 gives the full variable domain: DAMVIQNPRYQVTQFGKPVTLSCSQTLNHNVMYWYQQKSSQAPKLLFHYYDKDFNNEADTPDNFQSRRPNTSFCFLDIRSPGLGDTAMYLCATTAGAKDTQYFGPGTRLTVL.

As concerns this clone: A single base separates this from a much larger clone, so it may be a read error. The V call is TRBV19, the J call TRBJ2-5, with D possibly being TRBD2 (6 bases). Germline CDR1 LNHDA, CDR2 SQIVND (reference sequence). There are 13 residues in the CDR3. The CDR3, as DNA: TGTGCCTGTAGTAGGGGAGGACAAGAGACCCAGTACTTC. Its translation: CACSRGGQETQYF. Full variable domain (rest looked up from reference TRBV19 and TRBJ2-5): DGGITQSPKYLFRKEGQNVTLSCEQNLNHDAMYWYRQDPGQGLRLIYYSQIVNDFQKGDIAEGYSVSREKKESFPLTVTSAQKNPTAFYLCACSRGGQETQYFGPGTRLLVL.

J is TRBJ2-7 and V is TRBV5-1; D is unresolved. CDR1 is SGHRS, CDR2 YFSETQ, per germline. This CDR3 spans 12 amino acids. The germline V and J ends were trimmed by 0 bases and 3 bases, with 4 bases remaining between them. The CDR3 DNA sequence: TGCGCCAGCAGCTTGGTCAACTACGAGCAGTACTTC. As protein: CASSLVNYEQYF.